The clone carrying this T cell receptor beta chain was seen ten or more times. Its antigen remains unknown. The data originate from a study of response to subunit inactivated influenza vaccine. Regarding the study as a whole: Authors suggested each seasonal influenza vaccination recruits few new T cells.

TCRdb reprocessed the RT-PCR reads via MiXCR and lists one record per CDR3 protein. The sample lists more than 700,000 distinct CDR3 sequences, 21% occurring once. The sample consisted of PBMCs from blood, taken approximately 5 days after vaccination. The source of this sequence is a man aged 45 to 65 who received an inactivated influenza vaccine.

The CDR3 bases are TGTGCCAGCAGTTTAGTGGGGTGGTCTGCAACTAATGAAAAACTGTTTTTT. This translates into CASSLVGWSATNEKLFF. The V and J genes are TRBV12-3 or TRBV12-4 and TRBJ1-4, with D uncertain. Trimming left V 1 base short and J 0 bases short, with 12 bases between. This CDR3 spans 17 amino acids.